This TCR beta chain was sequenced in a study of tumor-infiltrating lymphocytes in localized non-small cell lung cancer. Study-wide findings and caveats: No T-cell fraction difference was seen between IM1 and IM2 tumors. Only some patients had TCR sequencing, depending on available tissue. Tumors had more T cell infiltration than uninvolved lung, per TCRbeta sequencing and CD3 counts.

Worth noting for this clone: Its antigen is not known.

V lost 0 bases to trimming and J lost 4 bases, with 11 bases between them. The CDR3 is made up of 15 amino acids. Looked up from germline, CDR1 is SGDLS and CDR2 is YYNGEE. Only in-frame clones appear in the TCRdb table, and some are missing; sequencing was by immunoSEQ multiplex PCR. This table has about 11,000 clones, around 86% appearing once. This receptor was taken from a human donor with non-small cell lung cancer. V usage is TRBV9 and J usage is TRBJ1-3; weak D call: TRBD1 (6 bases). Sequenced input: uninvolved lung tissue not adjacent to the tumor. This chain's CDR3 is CASSVGGGTGNTIYF. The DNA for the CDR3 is TGTGCCAGCAGCGTAGGAGGGGGTACCGGAAACACCATATATTTT.